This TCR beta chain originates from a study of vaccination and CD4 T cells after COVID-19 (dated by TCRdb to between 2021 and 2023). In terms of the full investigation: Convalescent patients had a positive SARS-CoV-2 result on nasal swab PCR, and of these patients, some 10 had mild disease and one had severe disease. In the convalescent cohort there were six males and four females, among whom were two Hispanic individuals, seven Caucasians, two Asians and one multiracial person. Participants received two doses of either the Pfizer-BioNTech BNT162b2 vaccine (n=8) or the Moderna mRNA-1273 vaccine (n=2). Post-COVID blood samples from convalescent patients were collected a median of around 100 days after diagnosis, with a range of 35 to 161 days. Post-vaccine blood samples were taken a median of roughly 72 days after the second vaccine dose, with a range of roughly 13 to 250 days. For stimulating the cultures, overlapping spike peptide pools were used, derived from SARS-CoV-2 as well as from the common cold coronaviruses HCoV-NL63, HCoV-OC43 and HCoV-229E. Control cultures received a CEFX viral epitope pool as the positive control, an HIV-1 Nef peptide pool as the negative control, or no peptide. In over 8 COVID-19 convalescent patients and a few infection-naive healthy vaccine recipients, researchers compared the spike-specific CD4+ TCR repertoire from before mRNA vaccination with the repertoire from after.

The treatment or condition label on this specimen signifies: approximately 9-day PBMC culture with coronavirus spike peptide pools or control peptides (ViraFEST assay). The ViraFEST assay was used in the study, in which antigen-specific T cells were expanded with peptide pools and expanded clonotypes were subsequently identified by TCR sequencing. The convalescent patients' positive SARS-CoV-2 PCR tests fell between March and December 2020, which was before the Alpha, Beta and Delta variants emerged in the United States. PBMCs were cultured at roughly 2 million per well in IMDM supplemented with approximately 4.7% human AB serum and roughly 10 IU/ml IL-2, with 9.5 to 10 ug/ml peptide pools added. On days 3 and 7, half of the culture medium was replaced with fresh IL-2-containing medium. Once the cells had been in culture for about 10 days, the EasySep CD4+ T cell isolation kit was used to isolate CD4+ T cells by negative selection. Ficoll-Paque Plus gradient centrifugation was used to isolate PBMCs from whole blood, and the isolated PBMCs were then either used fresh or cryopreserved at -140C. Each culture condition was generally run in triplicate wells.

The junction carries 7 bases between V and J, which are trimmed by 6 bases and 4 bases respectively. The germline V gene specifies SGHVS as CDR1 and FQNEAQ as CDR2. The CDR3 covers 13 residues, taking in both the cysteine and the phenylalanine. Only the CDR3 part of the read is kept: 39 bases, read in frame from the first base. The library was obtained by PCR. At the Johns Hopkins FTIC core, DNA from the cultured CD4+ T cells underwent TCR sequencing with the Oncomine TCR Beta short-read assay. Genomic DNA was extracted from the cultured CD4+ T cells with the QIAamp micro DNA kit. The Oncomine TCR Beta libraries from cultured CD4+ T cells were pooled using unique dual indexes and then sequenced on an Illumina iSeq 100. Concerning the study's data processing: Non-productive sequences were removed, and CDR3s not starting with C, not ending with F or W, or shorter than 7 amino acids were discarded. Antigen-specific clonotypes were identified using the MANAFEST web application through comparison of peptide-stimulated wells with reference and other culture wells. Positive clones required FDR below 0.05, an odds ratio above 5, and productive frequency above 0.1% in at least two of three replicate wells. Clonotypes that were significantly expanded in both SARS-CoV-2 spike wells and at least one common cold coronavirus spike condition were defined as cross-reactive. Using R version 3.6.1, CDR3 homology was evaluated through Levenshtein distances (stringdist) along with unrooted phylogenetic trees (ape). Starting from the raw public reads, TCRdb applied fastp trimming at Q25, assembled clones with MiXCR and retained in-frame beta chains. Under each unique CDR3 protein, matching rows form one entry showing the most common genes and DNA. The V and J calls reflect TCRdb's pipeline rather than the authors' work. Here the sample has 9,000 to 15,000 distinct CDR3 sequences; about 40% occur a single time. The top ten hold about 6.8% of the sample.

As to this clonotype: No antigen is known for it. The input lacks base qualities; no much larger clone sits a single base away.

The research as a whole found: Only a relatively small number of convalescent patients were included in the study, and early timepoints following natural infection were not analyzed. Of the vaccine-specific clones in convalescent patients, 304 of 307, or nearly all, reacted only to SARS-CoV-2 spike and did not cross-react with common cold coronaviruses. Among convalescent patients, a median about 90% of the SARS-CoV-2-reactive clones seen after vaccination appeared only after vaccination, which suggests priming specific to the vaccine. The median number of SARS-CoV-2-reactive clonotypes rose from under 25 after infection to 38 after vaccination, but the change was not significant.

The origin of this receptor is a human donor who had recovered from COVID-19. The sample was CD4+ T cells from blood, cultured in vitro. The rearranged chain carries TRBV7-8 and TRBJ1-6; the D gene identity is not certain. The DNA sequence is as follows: TGTGCCAGCAGTAGAGAATATAATTCACCCCTCCACTTT. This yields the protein CASSREYNSPLHF.